A selection of T cell receptor beta chains follows, all from one sample in a study of neurological immune-mediated disorders. TCRdb analysed the 5' RACE reads with MiXCR anew, one entry per CDR3 protein. The repertoire includes 65,000 to 70,000 distinct CDR3 sequences, around 4.2% of them detected once, and about 1.5% sits in the top ten. What was sequenced was PBMCs. The receptors stem from a man aged 25-45 years with multiple sclerosis. CDR3s include the opening cysteine and the closing phenylalanine or tryptophan. Each record gives: V gene, clone size, D gene, J gene, CDR3 DNA, CDR3 protein. The D gene is left open where the match is weak. Clone size is shown for a subset of rows, as once, few, many or a class of expanded clone.

V: TRBV9; size: many; D: NA; J: TRBJ2-7; DNA: TGTGCCAGCAGCGAGGAGAGTGGGTCCGGGCTGGCCTACGAGCAGTACTTC; CDR3: CASSEESGSGLAYEQYF
V: TRBV5-1; size: many; D: NA; J: TRBJ1-4; DNA: TGCGCCAGCAGCCCGGGAGAAGCTGGTGAAAAACTGTTTTTT; CDR3: CASSPGEAGEKLFF
V: TRBV7-9; size: many; D: NA; J: TRBJ2-1; DNA: TGTGCCAGCAGCTTGGGCGGGGTCCTCGGAGAGCAGTTCTTC; CDR3: CASSLGGVLGEQFF
V: TRBV10-3; size: many; D: TRBD1; J: TRBJ1-2; DNA: TGTGCCATCAGTGACGGGCAGGGGGCGAGTGGCTACACCTTC; CDR3: CAISDGQGASGYTF
V: TRBV5-1; size: NA; D: TRBD1; J: TRBJ2-3; DNA: TGCGCCAGCAGCTTGGACAGGGGGGCAGATACGCAGTATTTT; CDR3: CASSLDRGADTQYF
V: TRBV2; size: many; D: NA; J: TRBJ2-5; DNA: TGTGCCAGCAATCGGGGAATAGACTCACCGAAGAAAGAGACCCAGTACTTC; CDR3: CASNRGIDSPKKETQYF
V: TRBV20-1; size: many; D: NA; J: TRBJ2-6; DNA: TGCAGTGCGGAGGGACGGACATCTGGGGCCAACGTCCTGACTTTC; CDR3: CSAEGRTSGANVLTF
V: TRBV6-2/TRBV6-3; size: NA; D: TRBD2; J: TRBJ2-7; DNA: TGTGCCAGCAGAAAAGGGACTATCTTTGGAGAGCAGTACTTC; CDR3: CASRKGTIFGEQYF
V: TRBV10-2; size: many; D: TRBD1; J: TRBJ2-7; DNA: TGCGCCAGCAGTGCCAGCCCGGGACAGGAGTACGAGCAGTACTTC; CDR3: CASSASPGQEYEQYF
V: TRBV27; size: many; D: NA; J: TRBJ1-2; DNA: TGTGCCAGCAGTTTATCGTCCGCTCTGTTCTATGGCTACACCTTC; CDR3: CASSLSSALFYGYTF
V: TRBV12-3/TRBV12-4; size: many; D: TRBD2; J: TRBJ2-1; DNA: TGTGCCAGCAGTGTTAGCGGGGGAGACCGGGGCTATGAGCAGTTCTTC; CDR3: CASSVSGGDRGYEQFF
V: TRBV13; size: many; D: NA; J: TRBJ2-1; DNA: TGTGCCAGCAGCTTAGGACAGTACAATGAGCAGTTCTTC; CDR3: CASSLGQYNEQFF
V: TRBV12-3/TRBV12-4; size: many; D: NA; J: TRBJ2-5; DNA: TGTGCCAGCAGTTTGGACGCGAACCAAGAGACCCAGTACTTC; CDR3: CASSLDANQETQYF
V: TRBV6-2/TRBV6-3; size: NA; D: NA; J: TRBJ1-5; DNA: TGTGCCAGCAGTTATACCCCCAGGGTCTACCAGCCCCAGAATTTT; CDR3: CASSYTPRVYQPQNF
V: TRBV6-6; size: few; D: NA; J: TRBJ2-3; DNA: TGTGCCAGCAGTTACGGACTCGAGCGAGGCACAGATACGCAGTATTTT; CDR3: CASSYGLERGTDTQYF
V: TRBV7-2; size: many; D: NA; J: TRBJ2-1; DNA: TGTGCCAGCAGCTTATTGGGAGGTGAGCAGTTCTTC; CDR3: CASSLLGGEQFF
V: TRBV10-2; size: NA; D: NA; J: TRBJ1-3; DNA: TGCGCCAGCTCGGATGGAAAAACCATATATTTT; CDR3: CASSDGKTIYF
V: TRBV5-1; size: NA; D: TRBD1; J: TRBJ2-5; DNA: TGCGCCAGCAGCTTGGCAGGGACAGGGTGGGCGGAGACCCAGTACTTC; CDR3: CASSLAGTGWAETQYF
V: TRBV4-3; size: many; D: NA; J: TRBJ1-5; DNA: TGCGCCAGCAGCCACCAGGGAGAATATAGCAATCAGCCCCAGCATTTT; CDR3: CASSHQGEYSNQPQHF
V: TRBV12-3/TRBV12-4; size: many; D: NA; J: TRBJ1-5; DNA: TGTGCCAGCTGCCAACATCGGGATCAGCCCCAGCATTTT; CDR3: CASCQHRDQPQHF
V: TRBV10-3; size: many; D: TRBD1; J: TRBJ1-2; DNA: TGTGCCATCAGTGTGGAGACAGGGGGCTATGGCTACACCTTC; CDR3: CAISVETGGYGYTF
V: TRBV5-1; size: many; D: NA; J: TRBJ2-4; DNA: TGCGCCAGCAGCTTCTCGGCCAAAAACATTCAGTACTTC; CDR3: CASSFSAKNIQYF
V: TRBV20-1; size: many; D: NA; J: TRBJ2-3; DNA: TGCAGTGCTAGTAAGCAGCGGAACACAGATACGCAGTATTTT; CDR3: CSASKQRNTDTQYF
V: TRBV7-8; size: few; D: TRBD1; J: TRBJ1-2; DNA: TGTGCCAGCAGCGCCCGGACAGGAACTAACTATGGCTACACCTTC; CDR3: CASSARTGTNYGYTF
V: TRBV20-1; size: many; D: NA; J: TRBJ2-5; DNA: TGCAGTGCTAGAGATCCAACTAGCCGTGGGGAGACCCAGTACTTC; CDR3: CSARDPTSRGETQYF
V: TRBV11-2; size: many; D: TRBD2; J: TRBJ2-5; DNA: TGTGCCAGCAGCTTAGTAGCGGGCCACCAAGAGACCCAGTACTTC; CDR3: CASSLVAGHQETQYF
V: TRBV7-9; size: many; D: TRBD1; J: TRBJ2-6; DNA: TGTGCCAGCAGCCCCCCCCGGGACAGGGTTCCTGGGGCCAACGTCCTGACTTTC; CDR3: CASSPPRDRVPGANVLTF
V: TRBV12-3/TRBV12-4; size: many; D: NA; J: TRBJ2-7; DNA: TGTGCCAGCAGTTTAGATCTGGGTCTCGAGCAGTACTTC; CDR3: CASSLDLGLEQYF
V: TRBV3-1; size: many; D: NA; J: TRBJ2-1; DNA: TGTGCCAGCAGCCACCCCTCAGGGGTAATGAATGAGCAGTTCTTC; CDR3: CASSHPSGVMNEQFF
V: TRBV12-3/TRBV12-4; size: many; D: TRBD1; J: TRBJ1-6; DNA: TGTGCCAGCAACCGGGACAGGGGGGCACCCCTCCACTTT; CDR3: CASNRDRGAPLHF